This paragraph reports one T cell receptor (beta chain). The target of this receptor is not known. Base qualities are not provided; no much larger clone lies one nucleotide away. The entry originates in a study of Tregs in tolerant kidney transplant recipients (dated 2019 in TCRdb). Some background on the complete study: Before combined kidney and bone marrow transplantation, this study identified donor-specific regulatory T cells using TCRbeta sequencing and then followed those same cells after transplant. General findings and caveats noted by the study authors: Expanding Tregs with activated donor B cells appeared to identify the most biologically relevant and donor-specific TCRbeta repertoire. For some patients, the PCR primers changed as time went on, which meant samples from those patients could not be compared with one another at the nucleotide level. In tolerant patients, donor-specific Tregs expanded more than Tregs overall, which suggests antigen-driven rather than nonspecific expansion. Biological reproducibility was not examined directly, but technical replication error appeared to be minimal. Because the study included only a small number of patients, the results must be confirmed in larger populations and under other immunosuppression protocols.

The V end gives up 1 base and the J end 6 bases, leaving 4 bases in the junction not matched to a gene. The CDR3 runs 14 residues from the cysteine to the phenylalanine. Left in the record is the CDR3 DNA by itself, 42 bases read in frame from the first base. Looking up the germline V gene (reference sequence) yields CDR1 GTSNPN and CDR2 SVGIG. For TCRbeta CDR3 sequencing, genomic DNA from the sorted cells was extracted using the QIAGEN DNeasy Blood and Tissue Kit. High-throughput TCRbeta CDR3 sequencing, which included PCR amplification with bias correction and internal controls, was done commercially through immunoSEQ. Concerning the study's data processing: A unique productive TCRbeta sequence was defined by the CDR3 nucleotide sequence when primers matched, and otherwise by the CDR3 amino acid sequence together with the Vbeta and Jbeta genes. As a correction for sorting error, sequences shared between sorted populations at a frequency ratio of 2:1 or less were discarded, and the remaining shared sequences were assigned to the higher population. A sequence counted as donor-reactive if, in CFSE-low cells, the sequence had a frequency of at least 0.01% and was expanded at least 5-fold compared with unstimulated cells. Jensen-Shannon divergence, calculated on the top 100 TCRbeta sequences ranked by frequency, was used to quantify repertoire divergence. For samples with multiple sequencing runs, sorting error was corrected separately for each run before the runs were pooled. TCRdb's version of the immuneACCESS table is confined to in-frame rearrangements and falls short of the full clone set. An unresolved V gene accounts for under half of the shortfall where checked; the remainder is of unknown origin. V, J and clone size were drawn from that table, and D and trimming were deduced from the DNA. The sample table lists fewer than 95,000 clones, 93% of them with a count of one. The ten most abundant clones make up roughly 1.7% of the sample.

Transplants used related donors with nonmyeloablative bone marrow transplantation; mixed chimerism was transient in the human trials. Thawed PBMCs were FACS-sorted into unstimulated Tregs (CD4+CD25+CD127-), CD4+ non-Tregs (CD4+CD25-), CD4 cells and CD8 cells. The patients were several recipients of combined kidney and bone marrow transplants from the ITN036ST trial, and samples were available only from these trial subjects. Healthy control blood was processed to PBMCs by Ficoll density gradient and cryopreserved, and patient PBMCs were collected before and after transplant. Source: CD4+ T cells from blood (PBMCs), taken 12 months after the transplant. This chain is built from TRBV30 and TRBJ2-1; TRBD2 fits 9 bases in the junction. The sequence derives from a human patient who received a combined kidney and bone marrow transplant. Where a transplant has occurred, the graft donor may have supplied some of the T cells. In nucleotides, the sequence is TGTGCCTGGAGTGGGACTAGCGTTTTCAATGAGCAGTTCTTC. Its translation is CAWSGTSVFNEQFF.